A single sample gave rise to the 32 T cell receptor beta chains below, sequenced in a study of blood T cell repertoires in COVID-19. This table comes from immunoSEQ multiplex PCR, and its TCRdb copy is limited to in-frame clones, with some not included. The sample lists 300,000 to 350,000 clones, about 87% occurring once. The specimen was peripheral blood. These receptor sequences come from a woman younger than 45 with COVID-19, enrolled during active disease.

This sequence joins TRBV10-2 and TRBJ1-5; maybe TRBD1 (5 bases). The CDR3 totals 15 residues. With 1 base removed from V and 2 bases from J, the gap between germline ends came to 9 bases. The germline V gene encodes CDR1 WSHSY and CDR2 SAAADI. The CDR3 loop is CASSEYGGGNQPQHF. The CDR3 DNA reads TGCGCCAGCAGTGAGTACGGGGGTGGCAATCAGCCCCAGCATTTT.

The V gene is TRBV5-4, the J gene TRBJ1-2, with 7 nucleotides matching TRBD1. The CDR3 consists of 14 residues. Germline CDR1 and CDR2: SGHNT and YYREEE (reference sequence). The J segment lost 4 bases and the V segment lost 0 bases, leaving 3 bases of the junction unmatched. CDR3 bases: TGTGCCAGCAGCTTGGACAGGGGATTCTATGGCTACACCTTC. It translates to CASSLDRGFYGYTF.

This clone was seen only once. Other DNA sequences in the same sample also yield this CDR3. CDR3 coding DNA: TGTGCCAGCAGTCGGCGTCGGGGCACTGAAGCTTTCTTT. Translation gives CASSRRRGTEAFF. The rearrangement uses TRBV6-5 and TRBJ1-1; D call uncertain. V gave up 5 bases and J gave up 4 bases, with 11 bases separating them. The germline V gene has CDR1 MNHEY and CDR2 SVGAGI. The CDR3 sequence is 13 residues long.

The genes are TRBV5-4 and TRBJ2-7, with D maybe TRBD2 (6 bases). V lost 2 bases to trimming and J lost 4 bases, with 16 bases between them. Germline values: CDR1 SGHNT, CDR2 YYREEE (reference sequence). This CDR3 is 15 amino acids long. As DNA, the CDR3 is TGTGCCAGCAGCTTTGGAGGGGCCCTTGAATACGAGCAGTACTTC. This gives the protein CASSFGGALEYEQYF.

The V and J genes are TRBV2 and TRBJ2-1, with D possibly TRBD2 on 5 matching bases. CDR1 and CDR2 from the germline V gene are SNHLY and FYNNEI. Trimming removed 4 bases at V and 6 bases at J, with 10 bases between. The CDR3 sequence is 13 residues long. Here the CDR3 DNA reads TGTGCCAGCAGTGGAGGGTCACCCAATGAGCAGTTCTTC. Translated: CASSGGSPNEQFF.

V and J are TRBV2 and TRBJ1-5; D is ambiguous. Trimming cost V 1 base and J 3 bases, with 4 bases left between them. Germline V CDR1 and CDR2: SNHLY, FYNNEI. This CDR3 has 13 amino acids. CDR3: CASSEDNNQPQHF. CDR3 bases: TGTGCCAGCAGTGAAGACAACAATCAGCCCCAGCATTTT.

The V gene is TRBV7-2, the J gene TRBJ2-5; TRBD2 aligns across 8 bases. This CDR3 has 16 amino acids. V dropped 5 bases and J dropped 1; count of bases not matched to a gene: 9. Germline V gene sequence: CDR1 SGHTA, CDR2 FQGNSA. The chain's CDR3 is CASSPETSEGQETQYF. In DNA form, the CDR3 reads TGTGCCAGCAGCCCTGAGACTAGCGAGGGCCAAGAGACCCAGTACTTC.

This sequence joins TRBV11-2 and TRBJ2-5, with a possible D match to TRBD2 (6 bases). Looked up from germline, CDR1 is SGHAT and CDR2 is FQNNGV. V was cut by 4 bases and J by 1 base, with 10 bases left in between. The CDR3 spans 14 residues. CDR3 region: CASSYGGAQETQYF. CDR3 in DNA: TGTGCCAGCAGCTATGGCGGGGCCCAAGAGACCCAGTACTTC. Full variable domain (outside the CDR3, taken from reference TRBV11-2 and TRBJ2-5): EAGVAQSPRYKIIEKRQSVAFWCNPISGHATLYWYQQILGQGPKLLIQFQNNGVVDDSQLPKDRFSAERLKGVDSTLKIQPAKLEDSAVYLCASSYGGAQETQYFGPGTRLLVL.

The chain recombines TRBV10-3 with TRBJ1-1; TRBD1 matches at 7 bases. V lost 2 bases, J lost 2 bases, and 5 bases stayed unmatched. The length of the CDR3 is 15 residues. CDR1 and CDR2 from the germline V gene are ENHRY and SYGVKD. The CDR3 DNA follows: TGTGCCATCAGTGAGACAGGGGCCATCAACACTGAAGCTTTCTTT. This sequence encodes CAISETGAINTEAFF.

The rearrangement joins TRBV6-5 to TRBJ1-2; the D is unclear. Germline V gene data show CDR1 as MNHEY and CDR2 as SVGAGI. The CDR3 length is 14 residues. V was shortened by 6 bases and J by 4 bases, with 15 bases between the two germline ends. Written as DNA, the CDR3 is TGTGCCAGCAGAGGACTTCCGGCGGGCTATGGCTACACCTTC. Residues: CASRGLPAGYGYTF.

The chain recombines TRBV6-5 with TRBJ1-2, with D possibly matching TRBD1 (5 bases). CDR3 size: 13 residues. Germline-derived CDR1 and CDR2 are MNHEY and SVGAGI. The V and J ends lost 6 bases and 3 bases respectively, with 11 bases between them. CDR3 in amino acids: CASRGSGDYGYTF. In DNA, the CDR3 is TGTGCCAGCAGAGGGTCGGGGGACTATGGCTACACCTTC.

As for this clone: The same CDR3 can be traced to other DNA sequences in this sample. The chain links TRBV2 to TRBJ1-4; 7 bases map to TRBD1. V lost 6 bases, J lost 0 bases, and 4 bases stayed unmatched. Germline CDR1 reads SNHLY; CDR2 reads FYNNEI. CDR3 length: 15 residues. The CDR3 here is CASRRQGSTNEKLFF. CDR3 coding DNA: TGTGCCAGCAGAAGACAGGGATCAACTAATGAAAAACTGTTTTTT. Using reference TRBV2 and TRBJ1-4 for the parts outside the CDR3, the full variable domain is EPEVTQTPSHQVTQMGQEVILRCVPISNHLYFYWYRQILGQKVEFLVSFYNNEISEKSEIFDDQFSVERPDGSNFTLKIRSTKLEDSAMYFCASRRQGSTNEKLFFGSGTQLSVL.

The rearrangement links TRBV11-2 to TRBJ2-3; 11 bases are shared with TRBD2. The germline CDR1 and CDR2 sequences are SGHAT and FQNNGV. The CDR3 totals 17 residues. V was clipped by 5 bases and J by 3 bases; unmatched bases: 10. This CDR3 reads CASSPGLAGGRTDTQYF. Written as DNA, the CDR3 is TGTGCCAGCAGCCCCGGTCTAGCGGGGGGAAGAACAGATACGCAGTATTTT.

This chain links TRBV21-1 with TRBJ1-5. TRBV21-1 is termed a pseudogene. The length of the CDR3 is 15 residues. CDR3 loop: CASSSRRGGNQPQHF. The CDR3 coding sequence is TGTGCCAGCAGCTCTCGGAGGGGGGGGAATCAGCCCCAGCATTTT.

V and J are TRBV30 and TRBJ1-2; D is ambiguous. Trimming took 4 bases from V and 3 from J, leaving 12 bases between them. Germline V gene sequence: CDR1 GTSNPN, CDR2 SVGIG (reference sequence). The CDR3 runs to 13 residues. In DNA form, the CDR3 reads TGTGCCTGGAATCTGGAGCGCCACTATGGCTACACCTTC. It translates to CAWNLERHYGYTF.

The chain joins TRBV3-1 (or the pseudogene TRBV3-2) to TRBJ1-2; D is possibly TRBD1 (5 bases). Germline V gene sequence: CDR1 LGHDT, CDR2 YNNKEL (reference sequence). The CDR3 runs 15 residues. The V end was cut by 0 bases, the J end by 4 bases, with 12 bases between. CDR3 DNA: TGTGCCAGCAGCCAAGATGGTCACAGGAGCTATGGCTACACCTTC. Translated: CASSQDGHRSYGYTF.

This chain links TRBV7-3 with TRBJ2-1; 7 nucleotides align to TRBD2. Losses at the gene ends were 0 bases for V and 12 bases for J; bases not matched to a gene: 5. Germline-derived CDR1 and CDR2 are SGHTA and FQGTGA. This CDR3 contains 13 residues. The CDR3 sequence is CASSLTLTGGQFF. CDR3 in DNA: TGTGCCAGCAGCTTAACGTTGACGGGGGGGCAGTTCTTC. The full variable domain, completed using reference TRBV7-3 and TRBJ2-1, is GAGVSQTPSNKVTEKGKYVELRCDPISGHTALYWYRQSLGQGPEFLIYFQGTGAADDSGLPNDRFFAVRPEGSVSTLKIQRTERGDSAVYLCASSLTLTGGQFFGPGTRLTVL.

The genes are TRBV30 and TRBJ1-2; no reliable D call. Trimming removed 4 bases at V and 4 bases at J, with 10 bases between. The CDR3 is 12 residues long. Germline loops: CDR1 GTSNPN, CDR2 SVGIG (reference sequence). The CDR3 here is CAWTTHGYGYTF. DNA for the CDR3: TGTGCCTGGACCACCCACGGCTATGGCTACACCTTC.

This clone is a singleton in its sample. The rearrangement uses TRBV3-1 (or the pseudogene TRBV3-2) and TRBJ2-5; a possible D gene is TRBD1 (6 bases). Germline loops: CDR1 LGHDT, CDR2 YNNKEL (reference sequence). V shed 4 bases and J shed 1 base, with 10 bases lying between them. This CDR3 region has 14 residues. CDR3 bases: TGTGCCAGCAGCCCCTGGGACATCCAAGAGACCCAGTACTTC. Translation gives CASSPWDIQETQYF.

The CDR3 is CSVERDSKETQYF. DNA for the CDR3: TGCAGCGTTGAGCGGGACTCCAAAGAGACCCAGTACTTC. J is TRBJ2-5 and V is TRBV29-1; possible D gene TRBD2, 6 bases. V was pared by 3 bases and J by 3 bases, with 11 bases between. CDR1 SQVTM and CDR2 ANQGSEA come from the germline V gene. This CDR3 is 13 amino acids long.

The chain joins TRBV3-1 (or the pseudogene TRBV3-2) to TRBJ1-6; no reliable D call. The CDR3 is made up of 12 amino acids. Germline V lookup: CDR1 LGHDT, CDR2 YNNKEL (reference sequence). Trimming took off 1 base at V and 11 bases at J, with 6 bases between the two ends. Here the CDR3 DNA reads TGTGCCAGCAGCCAAGGCTGGCCACCCCTCCACTTT. This encodes CASSQGWPPLHF.

The chain recombines TRBV6-5 with TRBJ1-3; 8 bases match TRBD1. Germline V lookup: CDR1 MNHEY, CDR2 SVGAGI. V lost 5 bases to trimming and J lost 7 bases; unmatched junction nucleotides: 10. The CDR3 has 15 amino acids. CDR3 DNA: TGTGCCAGCAGTACCACAGGGGGTGGTAGGAACACCATATATTTT. Amino acids: CASSTTGGGRNTIYF.

J is TRBJ1-1 and V is TRBV2; possibly TRBD1 for D (5 bases). Trimming cost V 5 bases and J 3 bases, with 13 bases left between them. The CDR3 is 14 residues long. The germline V gene encodes CDR1 SNHLY and CDR2 FYNNEI. CDR3 DNA: TGTGCCAGCAGTCTGGAAGGGGAAGACACTGAAGCTTTCTTT. Amino acid sequence: CASSLEGEDTEAFF.

The J gene is TRBJ2-5, the V gene TRBV6-6; a possible D gene is TRBD2 (7 bases). The DNA end lines up better with TRBJ2-7; the J call may be wrong. CDR3 size: 13 residues. Per germline, CDR1 MNHNY and CDR2 SVGAGI (reference sequence). DNA of the CDR3: TGTGCCAGCAGCGGGGGGCTGGGCTACGAGCAGTACTTC. This gives the protein CASSGGLGYEQYF.

The chain is built from TRBV4-3 and TRBJ1-2, with D possibly being TRBD1 (5 bases). The CDR3 totals 15 residues. Germline V gene lookup returns CDR1 LGHNA and CDR2 YSLEER. V lost 1 base and J 6 bases, leaving 15 bases between the germline ends. CDR3: CASSQVPRGGDGYTF. DNA for the CDR3: TGCGCCAGCAGCCAAGTTCCGCGGGGAGGGGATGGCTACACCTTC.

The V and J genes are TRBV5-1 and TRBJ1-6; 11 bases align to TRBD1. Germline V gene sequence: CDR1 SGHRS, CDR2 YFSETQ. V lost 0 bases and J lost 6; bases outside the gene matches: 11. The CDR3 runs to 19 residues. CDR3 region: CASSLARTGGEDVNSPLHF. As DNA, the CDR3 is TGCGCCAGCAGCTTGGCCCGGACAGGGGGCGAAGATGTTAATTCACCCCTCCACTTT. Filled out from reference TRBV5-1 and TRBJ1-6, the complete variable domain reads KAGVTQTPRYLIKTRGQQVTLSCSPISGHRSVSWYQQTPGQGLQFLFEYFSETQRNKGNFPGRFSGRQFSNSRSEMNVSTLELGDSALYLCASSLARTGGEDVNSPLHFGNGTRLTVT.

V usage is TRBV5-5 and J usage is TRBJ2-1; tentatively, D is TRBD2 (6 bases). The CDR3 length is 15 residues. V dropped 0 bases and J dropped 1 base, with 8 bases sitting between them. CDR1 and CDR2 from the germline V gene are SGHKS and YYEKEE (reference sequence). For the CDR3, the DNA is TGTGCCAGCAGCTTGGTCGGGGGATCCTACAATGAGCAGTTCTTC. As protein: CASSLVGGSYNEQFF. The whole variable domain, remainder taken from reference TRBV5-5 and TRBJ2-1, is DAGVTQSPTHLIKTRGQQVTLRCSPISGHKSVSWYQQVLGQGPQFIFQYYEKEERGRGNFPDRFSARQFPNYSSELNVNALLLGDSALYLCASSLVGGSYNEQFFGPGTRLTVL.

The chain recombines TRBV6-1 with TRBJ1-6, with D maybe TRBD1 (6 bases). The V gene's germline CDR1 is MNHNS and CDR2 SASEGT. V dropped 3 bases and J dropped 7 bases, with 19 bases sitting between them. The CDR3 is 17 residues long. The CDR3, as DNA: TGTGCCAGCAGTGATGAACGGACAGCCGTCCGGAATTCACCCCTCCACTTT. Amino acid sequence: CASSDERTAVRNSPLHF.

The chain joins TRBV11-3 to TRBJ1-1, with no clear D. V lost 1 base and J lost 3, with 9 bases in between. Germline CDR1 is SGHNT and CDR2 is YENEEA. The CDR3 length is 14 residues. DNA for the CDR3: TGTGCCAGCAGCTTAGGGGGAGGCCACACTGAAGCTTTCTTT. It is translated as CASSLGGGHTEAFF.

This clone was detected only once. The rearrangement uses TRBV6-6 and TRBJ2-7; TRBD1 might be the D (6 bases). With 0 bases removed from V and 4 bases from J, the gap between germline ends came to 16 bases. Germline loops: CDR1 MNHNY, CDR2 SVGAGI (reference sequence). This CDR3 comprises 16 residues. The CDR3 sequence is CASSYSTGEKRYEQYF. Here the CDR3 DNA reads TGTGCCAGCAGTTACTCGACAGGTGAGAAGAGGTACGAGCAGTACTTC.

This chain uses TRBV5-8 with TRBJ1-1; TRBD1 aligns across 7 bases. Germline trimming cut 4 bases from V and 7 bases from J; bases unmatched to any gene: 7. This CDR3 contains 13 residues. Looked up from germline, CDR1 is SGHTS and CDR2 is YDEGEE. The CDR3: CASSRDRDREAFF. Written as DNA, the CDR3 is TGTGCCAGCAGCCGTGACAGGGACCGTGAAGCTTTCTTT.

The J gene is TRBJ2-3, the V gene TRBV4-3; D possibly corresponds to TRBD2 (6 bases). The CDR3 is 18 residues long. V was cut by 0 bases and J by 2 bases, with 18 bases left in between. Germline values: CDR1 LGHNA, CDR2 YSLEER. DNA of the CDR3: TGCGCCAGCAGCCAAGATATAGCGCTGGGGGGAAACACAGATACGCAGTATTTT. It yields the protein CASSQDIALGGNTDTQYF.